This TCR beta chain was captured in a study of blood T cells in healthy people across ages. About the research overall: Per two T cells, about one barcoded beta molecule was captured through template switching.

Findings of the study overall: The lack of PBMC sorting stopped any conclusive naive versus antigen-experienced comparison.

The CDR3 contains 13 residues. Trimming pared 4 bases from V and 3 bases from J, leaving 11 bases between. From germline, CDR1 is DFQATT and CDR2 SNEGSKA (reference sequence). In the case of this clonotype: Its cognate antigen is unknown.

Sample-barcoded 5' priming and a J-beta primer mix drove a second PCR of 7 to 11 cycles. Each CDR3 protein is one row after TCRdb ran MiXCR on the 5' RACE reads. This sample carries 1.2 million to 1.5 million distinct CDR3 sequences, around 59% of them seen once, and the ten largest clones take about 6.7%. They isolated at least 7 million PBMCs from each sample. Material for sequencing was blood. The receptor comes from a young man in good health. The chain employs TRBV20-1 and TRBJ2-3; D call uncertain. CDR3 DNA: TGCAGTGCTACACGTTCTAGGACAGATACGCAGTATTTT. Protein product: CSATRSRTDTQYF.